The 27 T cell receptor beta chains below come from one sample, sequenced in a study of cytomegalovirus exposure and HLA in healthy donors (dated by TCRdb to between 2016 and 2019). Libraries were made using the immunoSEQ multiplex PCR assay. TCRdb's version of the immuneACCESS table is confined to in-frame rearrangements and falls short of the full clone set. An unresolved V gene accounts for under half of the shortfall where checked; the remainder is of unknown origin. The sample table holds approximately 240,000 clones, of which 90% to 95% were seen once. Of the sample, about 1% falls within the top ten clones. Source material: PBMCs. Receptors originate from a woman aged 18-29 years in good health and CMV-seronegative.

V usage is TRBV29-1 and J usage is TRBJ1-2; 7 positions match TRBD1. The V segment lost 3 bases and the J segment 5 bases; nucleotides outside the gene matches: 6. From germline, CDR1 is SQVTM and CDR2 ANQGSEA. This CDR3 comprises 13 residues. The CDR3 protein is CSVEGTENYGYTF. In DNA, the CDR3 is TGCAGCGTTGAGGGGACAGAGAATTATGGCTACACCTTC.

The CDR3 DNA follows: TGTGCCACCTATGCAGGGGTTATAAGAAACACCATATATTTT. Translation gives CATYAGVIRNTIYF. This chain links TRBV6-1 with TRBJ1-3; the D gene is possibly TRBD1 (6 bases). Looked up from germline, CDR1 is MNHNS and CDR2 is SASEGT. V was shortened by 10 bases and J by 5 bases, with 18 bases between the two germline ends. CDR3 length: 14 amino acids.

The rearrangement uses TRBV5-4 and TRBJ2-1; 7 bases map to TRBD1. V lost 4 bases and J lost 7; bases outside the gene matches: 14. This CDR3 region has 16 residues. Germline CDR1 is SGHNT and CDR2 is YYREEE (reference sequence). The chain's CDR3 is CASSPGTAIVGNEQFF. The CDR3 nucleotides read TGTGCCAGCAGCCCCGGGACAGCCATAGTTGGGAATGAGCAGTTCTTC.

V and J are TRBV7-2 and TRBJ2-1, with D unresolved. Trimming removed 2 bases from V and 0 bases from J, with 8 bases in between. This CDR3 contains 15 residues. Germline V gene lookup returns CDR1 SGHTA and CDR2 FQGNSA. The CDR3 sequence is CASSLRWSSYNEQFF. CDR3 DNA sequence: TGTGCCAGCAGCTTACGGTGGAGCTCCTACAATGAGCAGTTCTTC.

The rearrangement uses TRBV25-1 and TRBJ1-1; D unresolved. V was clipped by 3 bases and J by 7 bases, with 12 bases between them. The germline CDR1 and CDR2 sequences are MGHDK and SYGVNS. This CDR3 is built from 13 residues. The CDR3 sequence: CASSDGQEVEAFF. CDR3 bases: TGTGCCAGCAGTGATGGCCAGGAGGTTGAAGCTTTCTTT.

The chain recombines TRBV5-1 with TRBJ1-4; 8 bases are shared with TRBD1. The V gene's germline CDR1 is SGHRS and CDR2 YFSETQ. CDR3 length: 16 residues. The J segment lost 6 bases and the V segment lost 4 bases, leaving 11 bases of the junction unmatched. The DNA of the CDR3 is TGCGCCAGCAGCCCGTCTTGGACAGGGTGGGATGAAAAACTGTTTTTT. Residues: CASSPSWTGWDEKLFF.

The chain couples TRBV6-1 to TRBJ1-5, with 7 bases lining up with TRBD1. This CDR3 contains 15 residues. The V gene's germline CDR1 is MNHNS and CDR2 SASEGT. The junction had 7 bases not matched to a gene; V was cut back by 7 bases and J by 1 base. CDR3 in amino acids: CASIPLGQSNQPQHF. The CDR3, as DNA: TGTGCCAGCATTCCTTTGGGACAGAGCAATCAGCCCCAGCATTTT.

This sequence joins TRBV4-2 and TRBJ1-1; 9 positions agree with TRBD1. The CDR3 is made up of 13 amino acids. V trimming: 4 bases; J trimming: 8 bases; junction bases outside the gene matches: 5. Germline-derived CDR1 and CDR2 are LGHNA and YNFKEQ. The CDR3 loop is CASSRDREAEAFF. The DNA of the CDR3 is TGTGCCAGCAGCCGGGACAGGGAGGCAGAAGCTTTCTTT.

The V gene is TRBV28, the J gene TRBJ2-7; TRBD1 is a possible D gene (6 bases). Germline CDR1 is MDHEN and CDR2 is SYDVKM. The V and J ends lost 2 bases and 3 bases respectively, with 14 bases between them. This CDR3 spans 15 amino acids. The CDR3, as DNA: TGTGCCAGCAGTTTACGGCAGGGACATTACTACGAGCAGTACTTC. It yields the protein CASSLRQGHYYEQYF. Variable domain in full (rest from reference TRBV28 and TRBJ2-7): DVKVTQSSRYLVKRTGEKVFLECVQDMDHENMFWYRQDPGLGLRLIYFSYDVKMKEKGDIPEGYSVSREKKERFSLILESASTNQTSMYLCASSLRQGHYYEQYFGPGTRLTVT.

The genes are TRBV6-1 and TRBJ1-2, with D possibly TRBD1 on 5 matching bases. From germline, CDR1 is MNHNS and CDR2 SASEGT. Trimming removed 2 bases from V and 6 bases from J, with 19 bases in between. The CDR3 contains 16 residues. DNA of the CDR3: TGTGCCAGCAGTGAATCGCTACAGGCGTGGACAAATGGCTACACCTTC. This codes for CASSESLQAWTNGYTF.

The CDR3 DNA reads TGTGCCTGGACTAGGGGGCCTAACACCGGGGAGCTGTTTTTT. As protein: CAWTRGPNTGELFF. The chain links TRBV30 to TRBJ2-2; 7 bases line up with TRBD1. Germline V gene sequence: CDR1 GTSNPN, CDR2 SVGIG (reference sequence). V shed 4 bases and J 2 bases; nucleotides not matched to a gene: 4. This CDR3 spans 14 amino acids.

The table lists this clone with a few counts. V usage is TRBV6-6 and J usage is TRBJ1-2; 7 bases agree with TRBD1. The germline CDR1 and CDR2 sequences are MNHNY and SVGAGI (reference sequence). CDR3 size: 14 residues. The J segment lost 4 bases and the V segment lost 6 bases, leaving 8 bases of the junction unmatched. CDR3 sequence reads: CASRQTGIGYGYTF. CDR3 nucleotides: TGTGCCAGCAGACAGACAGGGATCGGCTATGGCTACACCTTC.

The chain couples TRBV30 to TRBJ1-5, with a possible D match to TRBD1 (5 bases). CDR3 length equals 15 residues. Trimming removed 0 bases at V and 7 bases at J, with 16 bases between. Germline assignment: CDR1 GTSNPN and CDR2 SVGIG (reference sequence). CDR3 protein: CAWSVLRRGRQPQHF. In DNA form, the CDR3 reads TGTGCCTGGAGTGTACTACGGAGGGGTCGCCAGCCCCAGCATTTT.

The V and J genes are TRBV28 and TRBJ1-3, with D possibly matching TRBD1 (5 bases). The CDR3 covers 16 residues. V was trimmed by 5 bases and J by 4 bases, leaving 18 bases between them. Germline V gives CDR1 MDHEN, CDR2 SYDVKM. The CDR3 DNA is TGTGCCAGCAGTATACCAACAGGCACAAGAGGAAACACCATATATTTT. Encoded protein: CASSIPTGTRGNTIYF.

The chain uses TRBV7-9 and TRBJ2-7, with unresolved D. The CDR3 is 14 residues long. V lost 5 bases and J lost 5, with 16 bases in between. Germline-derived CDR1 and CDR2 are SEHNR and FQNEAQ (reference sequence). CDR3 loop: CASSEVGGLHEQYF. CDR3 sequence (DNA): TGTGCCAGCAGCGAGGTGGGTGGGTTACACGAGCAGTACTTC. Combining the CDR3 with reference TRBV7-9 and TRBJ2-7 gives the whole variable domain DTGVSQNPRHKITKRGQNVTFRCDPISEHNRLYWYRQTLGQGPEFLTYFQNEAQLEKSRLLSDRFSAERPKGSFSTLEIQRTEQGDSAMYLCASSEVGGLHEQYFGPGTRLTVT.

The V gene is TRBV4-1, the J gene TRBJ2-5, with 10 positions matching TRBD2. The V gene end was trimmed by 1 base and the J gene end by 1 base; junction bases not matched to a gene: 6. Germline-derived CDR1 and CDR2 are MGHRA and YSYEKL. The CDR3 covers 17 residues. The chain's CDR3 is CASSQVYWTSGQETQYF. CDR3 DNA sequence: TGCGCCAGCAGCCAAGTTTATTGGACTAGCGGCCAAGAGACCCAGTACTTC.

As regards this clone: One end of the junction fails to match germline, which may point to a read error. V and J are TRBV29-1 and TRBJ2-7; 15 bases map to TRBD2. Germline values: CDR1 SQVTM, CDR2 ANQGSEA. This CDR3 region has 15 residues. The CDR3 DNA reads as TGCAGCGTAGAAGGACTAGCGGGAGGGCGGAGCGAGCAGTACTTC. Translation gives CSVEGLAGGRSEQYF.

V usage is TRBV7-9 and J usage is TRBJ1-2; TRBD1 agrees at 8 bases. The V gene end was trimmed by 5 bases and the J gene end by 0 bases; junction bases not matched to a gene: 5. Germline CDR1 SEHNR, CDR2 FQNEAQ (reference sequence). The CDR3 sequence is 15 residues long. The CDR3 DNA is TGTGCCAGCAGCGCTGACAGGGGAGCTAACTATGGCTACACCTTC. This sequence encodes CASSADRGANYGYTF.

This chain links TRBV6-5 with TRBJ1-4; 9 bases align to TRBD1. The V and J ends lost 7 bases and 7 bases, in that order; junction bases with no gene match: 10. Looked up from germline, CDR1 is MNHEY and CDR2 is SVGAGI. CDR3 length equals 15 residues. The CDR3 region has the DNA TGTGCCAGCACCAAAGTACAGGGGGCGCGTGAAAAACTGTTTTTT. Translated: CASTKVQGAREKLFF.

CDR3 in amino acids: CASSAAGVPYNEQFF. The CDR3 nucleotides are TGTGCCAGCAGTGCCGCCGGGGTTCCCTACAATGAGCAGTTCTTC. The V gene is TRBV28, the J gene TRBJ2-1; possibly TRBD2 for D (5 bases). Germline assignment: CDR1 MDHEN and CDR2 SYDVKM. This CDR3 region has 15 residues. Trimming stripped 5 bases from V and 2 bases from J, with 13 bases between.

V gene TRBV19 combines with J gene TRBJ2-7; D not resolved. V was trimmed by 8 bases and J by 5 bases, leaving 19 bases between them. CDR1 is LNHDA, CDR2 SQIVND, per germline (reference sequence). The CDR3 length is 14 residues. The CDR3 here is CASAWALGSHEQYF. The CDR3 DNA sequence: TGTGCCAGTGCCTGGGCTTTGGGCTCTCACGAGCAGTACTTC.

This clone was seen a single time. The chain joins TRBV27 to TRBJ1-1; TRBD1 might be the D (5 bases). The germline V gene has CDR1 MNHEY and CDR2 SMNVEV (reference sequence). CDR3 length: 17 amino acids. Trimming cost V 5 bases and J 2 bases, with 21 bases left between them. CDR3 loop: CASSRRGGTGGNTEAFF. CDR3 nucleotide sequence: TGTGCCAGCAGTCGCCGGGGGGGTACTGGGGGAAACACTGAAGCTTTCTTT.

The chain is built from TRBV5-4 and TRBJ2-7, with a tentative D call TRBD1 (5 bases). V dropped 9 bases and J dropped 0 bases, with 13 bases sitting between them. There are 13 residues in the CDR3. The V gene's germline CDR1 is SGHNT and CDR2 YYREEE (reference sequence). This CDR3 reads CAISDIYSYEQYF. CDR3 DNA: TGTGCCATTTCGGACATTTACTCCTACGAGCAGTACTTC.

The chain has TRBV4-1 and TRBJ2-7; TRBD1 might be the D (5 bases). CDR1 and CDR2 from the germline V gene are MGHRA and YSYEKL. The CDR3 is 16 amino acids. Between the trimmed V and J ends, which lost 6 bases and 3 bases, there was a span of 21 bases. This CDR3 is CASRTLKQGSIYEQYF. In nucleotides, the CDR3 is TGCGCCAGCAGGACCCTTAAGCAGGGATCTATCTACGAGCAGTACTTC.

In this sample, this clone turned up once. CDR3 amino acids: CASRGWARETYEQYF. The CDR3 DNA sequence: TGTGCCAGCAGGGGGTGGGCGCGGGAGACCTACGAGCAGTACTTC. V and J are TRBV27 and TRBJ2-7; TRBD2 agrees at 7 bases. The V and J ends lost 6 bases and 2 bases, in that order; junction bases with no gene match: 10. This CDR3 has 15 amino acids. Germline V lookup: CDR1 MNHEY, CDR2 SMNVEV (reference sequence).

The DNA for the CDR3 is TGTGCCAGCAGCGGTTCGTGGAGCTCCTACAATGAGCAGTTCTTC. Translation gives CASSGSWSSYNEQFF. The chain joins TRBV2 to TRBJ2-1; no definite D call. The CDR3 has 15 residues. Trimming shortened V by 6 bases and J by 0 bases, and 12 bases separated the two germline ends. From germline, CDR1 is SNHLY and CDR2 FYNNEI.

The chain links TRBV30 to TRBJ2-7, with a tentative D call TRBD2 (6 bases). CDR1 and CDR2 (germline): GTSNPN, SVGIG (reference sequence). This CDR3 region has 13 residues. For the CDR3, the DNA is TGTGTCCTCTCGGCGGGAACTGGATCCGAGCAGTACTTC. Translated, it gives CVLSAGTGSEQYF. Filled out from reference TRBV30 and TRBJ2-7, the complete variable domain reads SQTIHQWPATLVQPVGSPLSLECTVEGTSNPNLYWYRQAAGRGLQLLFYSVGIGQISSEVPQNLSASRPQDRQFILSSKKLLLSDSGFYLCVLSAGTGSEQYFGPGTRLTVT.